The present T cell receptor (beta chain) was sequenced within a study of blood T cell repertoires in COVID-19. Profiled with immunoSEQ multiplex PCR; TCRdb holds only in-frame clones, not every one. Among some 340,000 clones listed, over 80% were seen once. Trimming cost V 2 bases and J 2 bases, with 12 bases left between them. CDR1 is SGHVS, CDR2 FQNEAQ, per germline. The CDR3 has 15 amino acids. Clinical history reported by participants formed the basis on which cohorts were assigned. The genes are TRBV7-8 and TRBJ1-1; D is possibly TRBD1 (5 bases). The sample comprised PBMCs or T cells enriched from blood (not recorded which). The TCR was taken from a woman aged 45-65 years who had recovered from COVID-19. DNA of the CDR3: TGTGCCAGCAGCTTATCCGGGACTATAAACACTGAAGCTTTCTTT. Amino acids: CASSLSGTINTEAFF.